What follows is one TCR beta chain and its context. Libraries were prepared by immunoSEQ multiplex PCR; TCRdb keeps only in-frame clonotypes and omits some of them. Of around 60,000 clones listed, approximately 86% are singletons. This sample was taken from a study of technical replicates of blood from a few donors. Germline V gene data show CDR1 as MDHEN and CDR2 as SYDVKM. The CDR3 spans 17 residues. V was clipped by 3 bases and J by 5 bases; unmatched bases: 10. V usage is TRBV28 and J usage is TRBJ2-7; 13 bases are shared with TRBD2. The TCR comes from a human donor in good health. Some clones in this sample may be carry-over from other donors' samples. The sequencing input was PBMCs. CDR3 sequence (DNA): TGTGCCAGCAGTTTTAAATCCGGGACTAGCGGGACCCACGAGCAGTACTTC. Translation: CASSFKSGTSGTHEQYF.